This T cell receptor beta chain came from a study of cytomegalovirus exposure and HLA in healthy donors. Study findings and constraints: Published work reported that the classifier diagnosed cytomegalovirus status with high specificity and sensitivity. Later analysis identified 16,000 or so TCR beta sequences associated with HLA alleles, using a false discovery rate threshold of 0.05. Segments of the TCR beta V type were, in most cases, productive about 87% or about 30% of the time in an earlier analysis.

A multiplex PCR was run with 60 Vbeta primers and 13 Jbeta primers. Data came from immunoSEQ multiplex PCR; TCRdb stores just in-frame clones and leaves some out. Altogether around 270,000 clones are present, 80% being singletons, with the ten largest covering less than 0.4%. As to this clone: The antigen is not known.

Material: PBMCs. This TCR came from a girl under 10 years old in good health and CMV-seronegative.

CDR3: CASSVVSGTYNEQFF. The CDR3 DNA is TGTGCCAGCAGCGTAGTTAGCGGGACCTACAATGAGCAGTTCTTC. V is TRBV9 and J is TRBJ2-1, with TRBD2 matching over 8 bases. Germline values: CDR1 SGDLS, CDR2 YYNGEE. V dropped 0 bases and J dropped 2; count of bases not matched to a gene: 1. CDR3 length: 15 amino acids.